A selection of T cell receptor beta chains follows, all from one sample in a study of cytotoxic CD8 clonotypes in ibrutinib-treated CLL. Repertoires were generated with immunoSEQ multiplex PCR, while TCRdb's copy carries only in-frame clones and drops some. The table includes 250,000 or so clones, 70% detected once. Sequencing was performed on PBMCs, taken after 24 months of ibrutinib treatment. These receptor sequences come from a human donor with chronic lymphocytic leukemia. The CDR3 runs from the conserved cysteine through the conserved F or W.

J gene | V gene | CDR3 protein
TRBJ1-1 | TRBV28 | CASGPRGVTEAFF
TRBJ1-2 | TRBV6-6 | CASSSSPTGFSYGYTF
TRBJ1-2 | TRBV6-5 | CASSPDRETGGYTF
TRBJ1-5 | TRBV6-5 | CASSYRQGDQPQHF
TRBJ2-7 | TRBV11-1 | CASSPELTDEQYF
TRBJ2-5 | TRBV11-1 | CASRTGVETQYF
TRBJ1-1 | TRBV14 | CASSQLGSALEAFF
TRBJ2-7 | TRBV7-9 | CASSVGVFEQYF
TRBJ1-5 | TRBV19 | CASRDRGFRVPNQPQHF
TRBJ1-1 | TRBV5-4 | CASSLGGSKDTEAFF
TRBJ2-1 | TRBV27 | CASSLWAGPYNEQFF
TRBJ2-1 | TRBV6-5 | CASSYPSFF
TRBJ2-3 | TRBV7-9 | CASRMSGDTQYF
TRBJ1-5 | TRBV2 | CASSVGGYSNQPQHF
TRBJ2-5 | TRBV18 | CASSPEGEETQYF
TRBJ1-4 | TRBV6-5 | CARDRAGEKLFF
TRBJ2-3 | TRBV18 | CASSPFTGGATDTQYF
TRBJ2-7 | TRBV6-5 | CASKGQDPYEQYF
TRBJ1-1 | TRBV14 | CASSPRALGTEAFF
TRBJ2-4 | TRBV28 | CASSPPRDYQNIQYF
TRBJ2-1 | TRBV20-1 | CSARDLGRGFF
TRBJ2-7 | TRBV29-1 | CSVVSDRLNYEQYF
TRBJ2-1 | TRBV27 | CASSFGATGTYNEQFF
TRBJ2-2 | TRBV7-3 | CASSLVSTGELFF
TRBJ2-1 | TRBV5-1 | CASSLGSTGDEQFF
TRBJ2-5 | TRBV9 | CASSSGTGGVWETQYF
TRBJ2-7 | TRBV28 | CAAEKTDHEQYF
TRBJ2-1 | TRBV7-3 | CASSPSAGDPLGNEQFF
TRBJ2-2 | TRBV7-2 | CASSPGRGGTGELFF
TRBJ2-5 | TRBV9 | CASSVSGFQETQYF
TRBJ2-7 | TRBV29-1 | CSARRHSQAEQYF
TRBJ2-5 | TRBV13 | CASSLWGQETQYF
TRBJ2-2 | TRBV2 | CASRRQASNTGELFF
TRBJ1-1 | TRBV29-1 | CSVKGDTEAFF
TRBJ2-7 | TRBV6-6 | CASSPGTLSSYEQYF
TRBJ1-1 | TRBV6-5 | CASGFEAFF
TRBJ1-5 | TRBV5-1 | CASSLKYGGDQPQHF
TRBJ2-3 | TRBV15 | CATSGLAAGDTQYF
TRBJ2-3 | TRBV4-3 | CASSQGLSTDTQYF
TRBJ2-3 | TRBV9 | CASSPPPAGGCTDTQYF
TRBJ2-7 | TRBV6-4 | CASSSNSGSAVYEQYF
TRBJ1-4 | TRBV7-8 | CASSTQWGDWKLFF
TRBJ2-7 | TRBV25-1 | CASQTSGREEYEQYF
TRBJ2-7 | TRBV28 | CASSFRTRGAREQYF
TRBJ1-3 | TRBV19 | CASSGDISGNTIYF
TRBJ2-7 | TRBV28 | CASSSSSDGDEQYF
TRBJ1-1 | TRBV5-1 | CASSSPGGLEAFF
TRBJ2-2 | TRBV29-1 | CSVLFVNTGELFF